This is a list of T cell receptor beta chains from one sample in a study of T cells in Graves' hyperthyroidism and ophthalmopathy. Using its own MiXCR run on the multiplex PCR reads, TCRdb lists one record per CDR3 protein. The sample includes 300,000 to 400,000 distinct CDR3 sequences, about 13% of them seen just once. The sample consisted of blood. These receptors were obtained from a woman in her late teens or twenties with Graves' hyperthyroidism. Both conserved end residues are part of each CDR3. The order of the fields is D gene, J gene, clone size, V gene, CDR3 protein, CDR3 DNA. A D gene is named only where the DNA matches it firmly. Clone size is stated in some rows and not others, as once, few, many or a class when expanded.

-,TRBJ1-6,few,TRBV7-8,CASSHRARGARPLHF,TGTGCCAGCAGCCATCGGGCCAGAGGAGCCAGGCCCCTCCACTTT
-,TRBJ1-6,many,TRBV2,CASGSPLHF,TGTGCCAGCGGTTCACCCCTCCACTTT
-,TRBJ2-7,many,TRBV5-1,CASSLGRKPYIYEQYF,TGCGCCAGCAGCTTAGGACGGAAGCCCTACATCTACGAGCAGTACTTC
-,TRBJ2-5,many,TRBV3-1,CASSQDHGGGGETQYF,TGTGCCAGCAGCCAAGATCACGGGGGTGGGGGGGAGACCCAGTACTTC
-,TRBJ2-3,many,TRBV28,CASTRGGRTDTQYF,TGTGCCAGCACCCGTGGAGGGAGGACAGATACGCAGTATTTT
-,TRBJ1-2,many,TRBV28,CASTLSVARNYGYTF,TGTGCCAGCACCTTATCGGTGGCCAGAAACTATGGCTACACCTTC
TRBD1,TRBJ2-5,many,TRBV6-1,CASRTTGGKPTGGTQYF,TGTGCCAGCAGAACAACAGGGGGCAAACCTACCGGGGGGACCCAGTACTTC
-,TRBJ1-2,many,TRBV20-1,CSAPTQGGYGYTF,TGCAGTGCTCCGACACAGGGTGGCTATGGCTACACCTTC
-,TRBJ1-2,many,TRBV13,CASSRQTYGYTF,TGTGCCAGCAGTCGACAGACCTATGGCTACACCTTC
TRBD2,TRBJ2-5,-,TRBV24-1,CATSEGTGGGWETQYF,TGTGCCACCAGTGAGGGGACTGGCGGGGGGTGGGAGACCCAGTACTTC
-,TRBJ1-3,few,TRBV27,CASSPSIGNTIYF,TGTGCCAGCAGTCCCTCTATTGGAAACACCATATATTTT
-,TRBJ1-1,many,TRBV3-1,CASSQTGEAFF,TGTGCCAGCAGCCAGACGGGTGAAGCTTTCTTT
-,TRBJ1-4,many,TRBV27,CASRDILYEKLFF,TGTGCCAGCAGGGACATCCTCTATGAAAAACTGTTTTTT
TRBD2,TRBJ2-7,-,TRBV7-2,CASSPLAGESPTTYEQYF,TGTGCCAGCAGCCCCCTAGCGGGAGAAAGCCCAACGACCTACGAGCAGTACTTC
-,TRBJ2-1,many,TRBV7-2,CASSLGYLGTLSYNEQFF,TGTGCCAGCAGCTTAGGGTACTTAGGAACCTTATCCTACAATGAGCAGTTCTTC
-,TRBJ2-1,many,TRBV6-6,CASSYSWGNNEQFF,TGTGCCAGCAGTTACTCGTGGGGGAACAATGAGCAGTTCTTC
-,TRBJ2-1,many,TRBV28,CASSLPWGSSYNEQFF,TGTGCCAGCAGTCTACCCTGGGGAAGCTCCTACAATGAGCAGTTCTTC
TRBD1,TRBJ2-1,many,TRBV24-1,CATSDFDRGTNEQFF,TGTGCCACCAGTGATTTTGACAGGGGTACGAATGAGCAGTTCTTC
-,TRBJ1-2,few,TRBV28,CASRSSFNSDRYTF,TGTGCCAGCCGTTCGTCGTTCAATTCGGATCGCTACACCTTC
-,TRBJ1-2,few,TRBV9,CASSRDIQSYGYTF,TGTGCCAGCAGCCGGGACATCCAATCATATGGCTACACCTTC
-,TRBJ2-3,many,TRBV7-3,CASSLSVGPFGTDTQYF,TGTGCCAGCAGCTTATCGGTTGGGCCGTTTGGCACAGATACGCAGTATTTT
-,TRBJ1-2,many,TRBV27,CASRSGRRNYGYTF,TGTGCCAGCAGATCCGGGCGCCGTAACTATGGCTACACCTTC
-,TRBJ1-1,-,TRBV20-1,CSARDRQGMNTEAFF,TGCAGTGCTAGAGATAGGCAGGGGATGAACACTGAAGCTTTCTTT
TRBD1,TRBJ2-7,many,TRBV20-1,CSAPGQGVGYEQYF,TGCAGTGCTCCGGGACAGGGGGTCGGCTACGAGCAGTACTTC
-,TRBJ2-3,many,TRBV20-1,CSAKHGGGATDTQYF,TGCAGTGCTAAGCACGGGGGCGGAGCCACAGATACGCAGTATTTT
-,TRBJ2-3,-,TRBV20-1,CSAETRGTDTQYF,TGCAGTGCCGAGACTAGAGGCACAGATACGCAGTATTTT
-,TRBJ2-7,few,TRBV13,CASSLGLDPLGQYF,TGTGCCAGCAGCTTGGGACTGGATCCACTGGGGCAGTACTTC
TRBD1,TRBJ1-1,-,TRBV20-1,CSARHGTGDTEAFF,TGCAGTGCTAGACACGGGACAGGGGACACTGAAGCTTTCTTT
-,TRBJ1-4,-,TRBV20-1,CSARDTRWDEKLFF,TGCAGTGCTAGAGATACCAGGTGGGATGAAAAACTGTTTTTT